This TCR beta chain was identified in a study of identical twins. Addition of a universal primer site occurred through template switching, and cDNA carried unique molecular identifiers. TCRdb reprocessed the 5' RACE reads via MiXCR and lists one record per CDR3 protein. The sample has hundreds of thousands of distinct CDR3 sequences; roughly an eighth are singletons. CDR1 is SNHLY, CDR2 FYNNEI, per germline. Unmatched junction bases numbered 11, after V lost 5 bases and J lost 4 bases. The CDR3 has 17 residues. Another study also made use of these data, one on yellow fever vaccine responses in identical twins.

This TCR came from a woman in her late teens or twenties in good health. V is TRBV2 and J is TRBJ2-7, with 13 bases identical to TRBD2. The sample consisted of CD8+ T cells sorted from blood. CDR3 region: CASSTLSLAGGRYEQYF. Here the CDR3 DNA reads TGTGCCAGCAGTACACTTTCACTAGCGGGAGGGCGTTACGAGCAGTACTTC.